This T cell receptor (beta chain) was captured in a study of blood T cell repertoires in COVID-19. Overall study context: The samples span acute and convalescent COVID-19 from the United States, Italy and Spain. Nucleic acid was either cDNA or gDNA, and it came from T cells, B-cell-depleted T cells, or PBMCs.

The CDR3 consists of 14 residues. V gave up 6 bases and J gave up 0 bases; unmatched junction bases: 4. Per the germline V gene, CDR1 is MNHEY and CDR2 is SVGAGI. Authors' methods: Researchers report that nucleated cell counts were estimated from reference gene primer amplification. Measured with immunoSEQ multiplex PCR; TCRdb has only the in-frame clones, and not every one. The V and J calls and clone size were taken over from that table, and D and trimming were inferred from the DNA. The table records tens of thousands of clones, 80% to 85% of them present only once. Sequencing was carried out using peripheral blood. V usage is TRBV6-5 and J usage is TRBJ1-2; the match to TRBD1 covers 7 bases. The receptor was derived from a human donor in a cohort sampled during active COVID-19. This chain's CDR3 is CASSNTGANYGYTF. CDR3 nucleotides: TGTGCCAGCAGCAACACAGGGGCTAACTATGGCTACACCTTC.